This TCR beta chain was recovered during a study of neurological immune-mediated disorders (dated by TCRdb to between 2019 and 2020). At the level of the whole study: Peripheral blood TCR-beta repertoires from HTLV-I-associated myelopathy (HAM/TSP) patients, multiple sclerosis patients and healthy controls were compared by UMI-based sequencing. The 106 TCR-beta libraries included longitudinal samples, technical triplicates and paired sorted CD4+ and CD8+ T-cell subsets alongside PBMC samples. Longitudinal HAM/TSP and healthy donors had 3 time-points each (roughly 3-45 month intervals). The cohort included 68 subjects: approximately 14 with HAM/TSP, around 34 with multiple sclerosis, and some 20 healthy controls.

The label giving this sample's time point can be read as: longitudinal time-point 1 (baseline). Healthy controls were blood bank volunteers in Maryland, USA. For unsorted PBMC libraries, 2 million PBMCs were used after storage in RNAlater at -80 degrees C until RNA extraction. Peripheral blood was subjected to Ficoll-Hypaque density gradient centrifugation to isolate PBMCs, which were then cryopreserved in liquid nitrogen. As to this clonotype: Its antigen remains undetermined. No quality values exist for individual bases; no much larger clone is one base distant.

On the study overall, not on this receptor specifically: TCR clonal expansion was greatest in HAM/TSP patients and smallest in MS patients, who ranked below even healthy controls. Across subjects, expanded clones never shared an identical CDR3 amino acid sequence, which suggests that the TCR-beta repertoires in every group were private.

cDNA was synthesized by template-switch 5'RACE using a primer with a 10-nucleotide random unique molecular identifier that tagged each TCR transcript. Every sequencing run yielded over 160 million TCR-beta sequences covering 15-18 subjects. The RNeasy kit was used for extraction of total RNA. The KAPA Real-time Library Amplification kit was used to amplify TCR-beta VDJ regions with primers for the TCR constant region and the 5'RACE anchor. A first PCR added sample indexes and Illumina adaptors, and a second PCR then raised library yield. The roughly 650 bp TCR product was size-selected on a 2% E-gel SizeSelection system after Ampure bead purification. Before pooling, library quality was assessed on a Bioanalyzer, concentration was determined with Qubit, and library quantification was performed with the Kapa Library Quantification kit. Paired-end 2 x 150 bp sequencing of the libraries was performed on an Illumina HiSeq 2500. To increase sequence diversity, about 25-31% phiX was spiked into each library pool. Per the authors' processing: Quality-filtered reads were processed with the UMI-based MiGEC pipeline, which removed over 75% of raw TCR sequences during error correction. VDJ genes were aligned to IMGT germline references, and clonotypes were defined by unique CDR3 amino acid sequence plus V-J genes. Clonal expansion, Shannon diversity and CDR3 relatedness (CalcPairwiseDistances, ClusterSamples) were evaluated with VDJtools, and phylogenetic trees were built with CLCbio workbench. A clone was classed as expanded if it had 8 or more unique UMIs, a cutoff based on coefficient-of-variation modelling across technical triplicates. TCRdb passed the public sequencing reads through fastp at Q25 and MiXCR, retaining productive beta sequences. Identical CDR3 proteins give one entry, which carries the most common genes and DNA. These V and J calls derive from TCRdb rather than the authors' analysis. For this sample the table gives about 53,000 distinct CDR3 sequences, of which about 9.1% were detected only once. The ten largest clones capture approximately 1.5% of the sample.

The CDR3, cysteine through phenylalanine, is 15 amino acids long. CDR3 DNA is the only sequence kept; it has 45 bases, read in frame from the first base. At the junction V is shortened by 5 bases and J by 5 bases; bases outside the gene matches: 6. CDR1 and CDR2 (LNHNV, YYDKDF) derive from the germline V gene (reference sequence). This sequence was found in a middle-aged woman in good health. The chain is made from TRBV15 and TRBJ1-1, with 12 bases in between that match TRBD1. Sample: PBMCs. The DNA is TGTGCCACCAGCGGATGGGACAGGGGGCAAACTGAAGCTTTCTTT. Translated, this gives CATSGWDRGQTEAFF.